This T cell receptor beta chain derives from a study of T cells after yellow fever vaccination. Ten or more counts support this clonotype. The antigen is undetermined. V was pared by 2 bases and J by 2 bases, with 10 bases between. The germline CDR1 and CDR2 sequences are MNHEY and SVGEGT. This CDR3 has 14 residues. Each CDR3 protein gets one entry after TCRdb re-called the 5' RACE reads with MiXCR. The data show 360,000 or so distinct CDR3 sequences, with around a tenth seen just once and about 17% held by the top ten. Study-wide results and limits: From the bulk population, abundant clonotypes could contaminate and appear within FACS-sorted repertoires.

Sequences were derived from PBMCs, sampled on the day of the first yellow fever vaccination. The rearrangement joins TRBV6-2 or TRBV6-3 to TRBJ2-7; D might be TRBD1 or TRBD2, each matching 5 bases. This TCR was sampled from a man between 18 and 35 years old who received the YFV17D yellow fever vaccine. CDR3 sequence reads: CASSYGTTTYEQYV. In DNA, the CDR3 is TGTGCCAGCAGTTACGGGACGACTACCTACGAGCAGTACGTC.